This T cell receptor (delta chain) was sequenced during a study of gamma-delta chains in newborns, infants, children. At the level of the study: Microbial exposure reportedly drives polyclonal innate γδ T cell expansion after birth.

V lost 3 bases, J lost 4 bases, and 14 bases lay in between. The length of the CDR3 is 14 residues. Looked up from germline, CDR1 is GEAIGNYY and CDR2 is EKD. TCRdb re-identified clones in the reads via CATT. Of 1,500 to 2,000 delta-chain clones in the sample, roughly two fifths were seen once. The sequenced sample consisted of blood. The TCR comes from a child who had a fever. The chain carries TRDV2 and TRDJ1; D might be TRDD3 (6 bases). CDR3: CACDQLLGGDKLIF. The CDR3 nucleotides are TGTGCCTGTGACCAATTGTTGGGGGGCGATAAACTCATCTTT.